Listed below are T cell receptor beta chains from one sample, sequenced in a study of Graves' ophthalmopathy and Graves' hyperthyroidism. One entry per CDR3 protein results from TCRdb running MiXCR on the multiplex PCR reads. The sample yields about 480,000 distinct CDR3 sequences, 13% to 15% seen once. Sequencing was carried out using blood. These receptors all come from a woman between 25 and 40 years old with Graves' ophthalmopathy. CDR3s include the opening cysteine and the closing phenylalanine or tryptophan. The order of the fields is V gene, clone size, D gene, CDR3 length, J gene, CDR3 DNA, CDR3 protein. D genes are given only for firm matches. Clone size, where shown, is once, few, many, or a class for clones that have expanded.

>TRBV7-6|few|.|19|TRBJ2-4
TGTGCCAGCAGCCCTCAGGGGGAGGAAAACACTTTAGCCAAAAACATTCAGTACTTC
CASSPQGEENTLAKNIQYF
>TRBV11-2|few|TRBD2|15|TRBJ2-5
TGTGCCAGCAGCCCCCGGACTGGGACTAAAGAGACCCAGTACTTC
CASSPRTGTKETQYF
>TRBV20-1|many|.|12|TRBJ1-2
TGCAGTGCTAGATTGCGCAGAGGTGGCTACACCTTC
CSARLRRGGYTF
>TRBV27|many|.|15|TRBJ1-1
TGTGCCAGTTTTAGCTTCCAACTCCCGGACACTGAAGCTTTCTTT
CASFSFQLPDTEAFF
>TRBV2|many|.|12|TRBJ2-7
TGTGCAACCGGGACGGCCCCATACGAGCAGTACTTC
CATGTAPYEQYF
>TRBV3-1|.|.|15|TRBJ2-7
TGTGCCAGCAGCCAAGATCTTGCAGGAGCTCACGAGCAGTACTTC
CASSQDLAGAHEQYF
>TRBV12-3/TRBV12-4|.|.|14|TRBJ1-3
TGTGCCAGCAGCCAAATATCGTCTGGAAACACCATATGTTTT
CASSQISSGNTICF
>TRBV6-2/TRBV6-3|many|.|15|TRBJ2-4
TGTGCCAGCAGTTACACGGGAGTGGCCAAAAACATTCAGTACTTC
CASSYTGVAKNIQYF
>TRBV28|few|.|16|TRBJ1-5
TGTGCCAGCAGTTCCGCCGCAGGGTCGGGCAATCAGCCCCAGCATTTT
CASSSAAGSGNQPQHF
>TRBV24-1|.|TRBD2|14|TRBJ2-5
TGTGCCACCAGATCTAGCGGGGGGGCAGAGACCCAGTACTTC
CATRSSGGAETQYF